At least ten counts were recorded for the clone carrying this T cell receptor beta chain. Its antigen is not identified. This entry is derived from a study of molecular identifiers for immune sequencing clone quantification. Whole-study results and caveats: Clones exceeding 20 RNA copies carried over 98% of effector molecules but under 1% of naive-cell molecules.

Trimming removed 4 bases from V and 4 bases from J, with 13 bases in between. This CDR3 comprises 14 residues. Germline V CDR1 and CDR2: SEHNR, FQNEAQ (reference sequence). TCRdb redid the calling of the PCR reads with MiXCR, one entry per CDR3 protein. The data show around 460,000 distinct CDR3 sequences, around 23% seen once. Sequenced input: naive CD8+ T cells from blood, with Jurkat cell RNA spiked in. The subset denotes: FACS-sorted CD8+CD4-CCR7+CD45RA+ naive T cells. The chain carries TRBV7-9 and TRBJ1-1; D gene unclear. This receptor was identified in a human donor in good health. Some libraries in this study had Jurkat cell RNA spiked in. CDR3 amino acids: CASSSTVSPTEAFF. The CDR3 DNA sequence: TGTGCCAGCAGCTCAACCGTAAGCCCCACTGAAGCTTTCTTT.